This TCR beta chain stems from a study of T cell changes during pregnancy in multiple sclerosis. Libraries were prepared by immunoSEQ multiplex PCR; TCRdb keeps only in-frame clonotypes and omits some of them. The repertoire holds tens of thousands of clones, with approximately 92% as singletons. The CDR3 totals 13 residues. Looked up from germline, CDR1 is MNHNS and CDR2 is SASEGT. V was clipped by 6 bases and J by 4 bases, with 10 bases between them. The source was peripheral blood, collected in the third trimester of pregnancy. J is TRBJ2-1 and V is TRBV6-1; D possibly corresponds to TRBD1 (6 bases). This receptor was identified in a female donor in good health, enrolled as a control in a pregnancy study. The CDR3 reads CASREQGYNEQFF. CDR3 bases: TGTGCCAGCAGGGAACAGGGATACAATGAGCAGTTCTTC.